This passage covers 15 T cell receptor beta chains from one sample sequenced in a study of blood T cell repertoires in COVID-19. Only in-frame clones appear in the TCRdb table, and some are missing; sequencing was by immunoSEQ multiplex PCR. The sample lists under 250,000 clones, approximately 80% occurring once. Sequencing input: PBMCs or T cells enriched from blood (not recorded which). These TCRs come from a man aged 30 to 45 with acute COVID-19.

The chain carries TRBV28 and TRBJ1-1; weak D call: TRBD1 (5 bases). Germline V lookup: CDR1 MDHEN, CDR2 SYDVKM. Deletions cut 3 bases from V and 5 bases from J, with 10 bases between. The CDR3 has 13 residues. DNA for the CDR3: TGTGCCAGCAGTTTGGGGGGGTCGACTGAAGCTTTCTTT. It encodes CASSLGGSTEAFF.

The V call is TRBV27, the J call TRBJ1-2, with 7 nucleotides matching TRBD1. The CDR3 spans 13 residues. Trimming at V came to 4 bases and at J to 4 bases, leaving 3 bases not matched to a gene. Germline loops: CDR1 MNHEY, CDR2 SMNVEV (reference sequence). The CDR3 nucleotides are TGTGCCAGCAGTTCGGGACAGTTCTATGGCTACACCTTC. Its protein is CASSSGQFYGYTF.

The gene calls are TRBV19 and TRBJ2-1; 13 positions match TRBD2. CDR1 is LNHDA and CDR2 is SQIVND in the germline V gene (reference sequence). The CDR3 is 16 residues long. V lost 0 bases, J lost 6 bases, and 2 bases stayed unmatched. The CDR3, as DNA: TGTGCCAGTAGTATAGAAAGACTAGCGGGGGGCAATGAGCAGTTCTTC. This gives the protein CASSIERLAGGNEQFF.

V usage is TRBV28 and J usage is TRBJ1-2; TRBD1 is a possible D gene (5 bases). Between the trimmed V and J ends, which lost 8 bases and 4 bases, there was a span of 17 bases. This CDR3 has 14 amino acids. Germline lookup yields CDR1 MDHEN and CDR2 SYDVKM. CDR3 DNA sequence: TGTGCCAGCCAAGGGGCCGGGTTATTCTATGGCTACACCTTC. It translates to CASQGAGLFYGYTF.

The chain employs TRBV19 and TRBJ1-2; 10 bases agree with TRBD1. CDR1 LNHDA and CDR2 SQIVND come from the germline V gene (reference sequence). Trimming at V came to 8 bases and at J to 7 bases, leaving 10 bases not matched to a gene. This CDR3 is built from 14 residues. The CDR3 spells CASEPGTGAGGYTF. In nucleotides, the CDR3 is TGTGCCAGTGAACCCGGGACAGGGGCTGGTGGCTACACCTTC.

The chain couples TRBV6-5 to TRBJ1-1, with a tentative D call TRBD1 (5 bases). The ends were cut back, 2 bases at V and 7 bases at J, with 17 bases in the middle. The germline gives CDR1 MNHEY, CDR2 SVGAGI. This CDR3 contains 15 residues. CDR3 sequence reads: CASSYEFGARGEAFF. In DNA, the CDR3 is TGTGCCAGCAGTTACGAGTTTGGGGCGCGGGGTGAAGCTTTCTTT.

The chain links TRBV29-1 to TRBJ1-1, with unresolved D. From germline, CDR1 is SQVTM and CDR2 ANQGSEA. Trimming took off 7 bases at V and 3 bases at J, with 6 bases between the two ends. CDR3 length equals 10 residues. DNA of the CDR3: TGCAGCGGAGACTACACTGAAGCTTTCTTT. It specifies CSGDYTEAFF.

The CDR3 sequence: CASRPGGNEKLFF. The CDR3 DNA follows: TGTGCCAGCAGACCGGGGGGTAATGAAAAACTGTTTTTT. The rearrangement links TRBV6-5 to TRBJ1-4; D is possibly TRBD1 (5 bases). CDR1 is MNHEY and CDR2 is SVGAGI in the germline V gene. Trimming stripped 6 bases from V and 4 bases from J, with 9 bases between. The CDR3 length is 13 residues.

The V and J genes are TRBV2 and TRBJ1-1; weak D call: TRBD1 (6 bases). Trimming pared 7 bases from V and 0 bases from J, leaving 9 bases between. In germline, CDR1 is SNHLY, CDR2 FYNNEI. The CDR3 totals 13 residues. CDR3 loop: CASTGALNTEAFF. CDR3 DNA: TGTGCCAGCACAGGGGCCCTGAACACTGAAGCTTTCTTT.

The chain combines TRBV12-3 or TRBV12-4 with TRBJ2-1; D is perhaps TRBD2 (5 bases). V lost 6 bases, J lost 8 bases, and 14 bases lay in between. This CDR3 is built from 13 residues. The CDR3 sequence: CASSPSWGYEQFF. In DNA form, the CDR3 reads TGTGCCAGCAGCCCTAGCTGGGGTTATGAGCAGTTCTTC.

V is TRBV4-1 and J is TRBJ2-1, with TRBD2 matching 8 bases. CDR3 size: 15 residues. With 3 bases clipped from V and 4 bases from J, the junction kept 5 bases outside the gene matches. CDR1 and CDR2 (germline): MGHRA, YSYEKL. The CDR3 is CASSHTGGVYNEQFF. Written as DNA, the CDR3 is TGCGCCAGCAGCCACACGGGGGGGGTGTACAATGAGCAGTTCTTC.

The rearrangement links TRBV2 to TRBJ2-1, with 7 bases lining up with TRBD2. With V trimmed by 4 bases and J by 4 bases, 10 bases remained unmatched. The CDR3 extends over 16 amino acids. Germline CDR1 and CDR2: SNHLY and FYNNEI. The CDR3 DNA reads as TGTGCCAGCAGTGGGGGAGGGCCTAGCGGTTACAATGAGCAGTTCTTC. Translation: CASSGGGPSGYNEQFF.

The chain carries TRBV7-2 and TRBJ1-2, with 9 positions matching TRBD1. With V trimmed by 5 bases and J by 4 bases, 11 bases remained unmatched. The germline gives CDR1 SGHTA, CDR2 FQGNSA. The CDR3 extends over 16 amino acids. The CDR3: CASSPWSGQGPYGYTF. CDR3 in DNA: TGTGCCAGCAGCCCCTGGAGCGGACAGGGGCCCTATGGCTACACCTTC.

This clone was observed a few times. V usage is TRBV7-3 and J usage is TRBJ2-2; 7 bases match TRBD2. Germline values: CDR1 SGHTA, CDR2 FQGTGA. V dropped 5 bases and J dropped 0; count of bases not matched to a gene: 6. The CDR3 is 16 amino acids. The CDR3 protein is CASSQLAGPNTGELFF. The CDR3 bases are TGTGCCAGCAGCCAGTTAGCGGGCCCGAACACCGGGGAGCTGTTTTTT.

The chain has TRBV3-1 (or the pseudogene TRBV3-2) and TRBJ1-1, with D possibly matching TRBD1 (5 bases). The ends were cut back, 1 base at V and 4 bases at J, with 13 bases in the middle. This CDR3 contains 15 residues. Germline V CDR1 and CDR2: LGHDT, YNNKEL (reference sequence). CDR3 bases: TGTGCCAGCAGCCAAGTATCGACGGGGGGCACTGAAGCTTTCTTT. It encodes CASSQVSTGGTEAFF.